This is a list of T cell receptor beta chains from one sample in a study of blood T cell repertoires in COVID-19. Assay: immunoSEQ multiplex PCR; the TCRdb copy retains only in-frame clones and omits some. The sample yields around 400,000 clones, approximately 87% seen once. Material: peripheral blood. Receptors originate from a woman aged 55 to 70 with COVID-19, enrolled during active disease. Both conserved end residues are part of each CDR3. The D gene is left open where the match is weak. Clone size is stated in some rows and not others, as once, few, many or a class when expanded.

>.|TRBJ1-2|TRBV12-3/TRBV12-4|.
CASSLGGHYGYTF
TGTGCCAGCAGTTTGGGAGGGCACTATGGCTACACCTTC
>.|TRBJ2-7|TRBV7-9|.
CASSLGRGGYEQYF
TGTGCCAGCAGCTTAGGCAGGGGTGGTTACGAGCAGTACTTC
>.|TRBJ2-5|TRBV30|TRBD2
CAWIPVGGGFQETQYF
TGTGCCTGGATCCCGGTGGGCGGGGGGTTCCAAGAGACCCAGTACTTC
>.|TRBJ2-1|TRBV15|TRBD1
CATSMRVPGGNEQFF
TGTGCCACCAGCATGAGGGTGCCAGGGGGCAATGAGCAGTTCTTC
>.|TRBJ1-5|TRBV7-2|.
CASSLYQDSNQPQHF
TGTGCCAGCAGCTTATATCAGGACAGTAATCAGCCCCAGCATTTT
>few|TRBJ1-2|TRBV7-9|.
CASSRYGYTF
TGTGCCAGCAGCCGCTATGGCTACACCTTC
>.|TRBJ1-1|TRBV6-5|.
CASSRGRTEAFF
TGTGCCAGCAGTAGGGGAAGAACTGAAGCTTTCTTT
>.|TRBJ1-1|TRBV18|.
CASSADYLPNTEAFF
TGTGCCAGCTCCGCAGACTACTTGCCGAACACTGAAGCTTTCTTT
>.|TRBJ1-4|TRBV19|TRBD1
CASSDRVNEKLFF
TGTGCCAGTAGCGACAGGGTTAATGAAAAACTGTTTTTT
>.|TRBJ1-2|TRBV19|TRBD1
CASSWGQGGSYGYTF
TGTGCCAGTAGTTGGGGACAGGGGGGATCGTATGGCTACACCTTC
>.|TRBJ1-6|TRBV28|.
CASSLSDSYSPLHF
TGTGCCAGCAGTTTATCTGACTCTTATTCACCCCTCCACTTT
>.|TRBJ1-5|TRBV20-1|.
CSASFRGTYSNQPQHF
TGCAGTGCTAGTTTCAGGGGCACTTATAGCAATCAGCCCCAGCATTTT
>once|TRBJ2-2|TRBV5-1|.
CASSLGDRNTGELFF
TGCGCCAGCAGCTTGGGAGACAGAAACACCGGGGAGCTGTTTTTT
>.|TRBJ1-5|TRBV9|.
CASSPVSNQPQHF
TGTGCCAGCAGCCCAGTTAGCAATCAGCCCCAGCATTTT
>.|TRBJ2-7|TRBV2|.
CASRDRRFAAYEQYF
TGTGCCAGCAGAGACAGGAGATTTGCTGCCTACGAGCAGTACTTC
>.|TRBJ1-2|TRBV5-1|.
CASSLGQNYGYTF
TGCGCCAGCAGCTTAGGACAGAACTATGGCTACACCTTC
>.|TRBJ2-5|TRBV11-2|.
CASSLGAIGETQYF
TGTGCCAGCAGCTTAGGGGCTATCGGAGAGACCCAGTACTTC
>.|TRBJ2-7|TRBV9|TRBD1
CASSVAQGSYEQYF
TGTGCCAGCAGCGTAGCACAGGGGTCTTACGAGCAGTACTTC
>.|TRBJ2-1|TRBV12-3/TRBV12-4|.
CASSLTGRNEQFF
TGTGCCAGCAGTTTGACTGGTCGTAATGAGCAGTTCTTC
>.|TRBJ1-2|TRBV2|.
CASSGGNYGYTF
TGTGCCAGCAGCGGCGGAAACTATGGCTACACCTTC
>.|TRBJ1-1|TRBV15|.
CATSRDGGSGTEAFF
TGTGCCACCAGCAGAGATGGCGGGTCGGGCACTGAAGCTTTCTTT
>.|TRBJ1-2|TRBV7-2|.
CASSISTGLESYTF
TGTGCCAGCAGCATATCGACAGGATTGGAAAGCTACACCTTC
>.|TRBJ2-5|TRBV12-3/TRBV12-4|.
CASSFGGQETQYF
TGTGCCAGCAGTTTCGGCGGTCAAGAGACCCAGTACTTC
>few|TRBJ1-3|TRBV5-5|.
CASSLSGSSGNTIYF
TGTGCCAGCAGCCTCTCGGGGAGCTCTGGAAACACCATATATTTT
>.|TRBJ2-5|TRBV7-2|TRBD1
CASSPLDRAPETQYF
TGTGCCAGCAGCCCCCTAGACAGGGCCCCAGAGACCCAGTACTTC
>.|TRBJ2-1|TRBV18|.
CASSPLHSLSPYNEQFF
TGTGCCAGCTCACCACTGCACAGCCTATCTCCTTACAATGAGCAGTTCTTC
>.|TRBJ2-6|TRBV13|.
CASSRGWGPEPSSGANVLTF
TGTGCCAGCAGCCGGGGTTGGGGGCCTGAACCATCCTCTGGGGCCAACGTCCTGACTTTC
>.|TRBJ1-1|TRBV18|.
CASSPPAPGGTEAFF
TGTGCCAGCTCACCGCCGGCTCCCGGCGGGACTGAAGCTTTCTTT
>.|TRBJ1-5|TRBV6-5|.
CASSSLGSNNQPQHF
TGTGCCAGCAGTTCCTTGGGCTCTAACAATCAGCCCCAGCATTTT
>.|TRBJ2-3|TRBV19|.
CASMLSSGALSTDTQYF
TGTGCCAGTATGCTGAGTTCAGGGGCTCTTAGCACAGATACGCAGTATTTT
>once|TRBJ2-7|TRBV5-6|TRBD2
CASSLLLSGGSYEQYF
TGTGCCAGCAGCTTGTTGTTGAGCGGGGGCTCCTACGAGCAGTACTTC
>.|TRBJ2-5|TRBV15|.
CATSLRGETQYF
TGTGCCACCAGCCTGCGGGGAGAGACCCAGTACTTC
>.|TRBJ1-1|TRBV30|TRBD1
CAWRGQGLRSTEAFF
TGTGCCTGGAGGGGACAGGGTTTGAGGAGCACTGAAGCTTTCTTT
>once|TRBJ2-1|TRBV16|TRBD2
CASAGGWTSVGHEQFF
TGTGCCAGCGCCGGGGGTTGGACTAGCGTCGGTCATGAGCAGTTCTTC
>.|TRBJ2-1|TRBV11-2|.
CASSLDHWSSYNEQFF
TGTGCCAGCAGCTTAGATCACTGGAGCTCCTACAATGAGCAGTTCTTC
>.|TRBJ1-6|TRBV6-4|.
CASSADLRGSPLHF
TGTGCCAGCAGTGCCGACCTAAGGGGTTCACCCCTCCACTTT
>.|TRBJ2-5|TRBV5-1|TRBD1
CASSKGQAAQETQYF
TGCGCCAGCAGCAAGGGACAGGCGGCCCAAGAGACCCAGTACTTC
>few|TRBJ1-1|TRBV3-1/TRBV3-2|.
CASSQLDSNTEAFF
TGTGCCAGCAGCCAGCTTGACAGTAACACTGAAGCTTTCTTT
>.|TRBJ1-2|TRBV20-1|.
CSASKPTGTGYTF
TGCAGTGCTAGTAAGCCTACAGGGACTGGCTACACCTTC
>.|TRBJ2-4|TRBV5-1|TRBD1
CASRDRGIENIQYF
TGCGCCAGCCGGGACAGGGGGATAGAAAACATTCAGTACTTC
>.|TRBJ2-7|TRBV9|TRBD2
CASSDSGDSYEQYF
TGTGCCAGCAGCGATAGCGGGGACTCCTACGAGCAGTACTTC
>.|TRBJ2-7|TRBV6-1|.
CASSERQRGEQYF
TGTGCCAGCAGTGAAAGACAGCGAGGCGAGCAGTACTTC
>.|TRBJ2-7|TRBV6-5|TRBD1
CASSPGQGSSYEQYF
TGTGCCAGCAGCCCGGGACAGGGGAGCTCCTACGAGCAGTACTTC
>once|TRBJ1-1|TRBV6-5|TRBD1
CASSRTGLVDTEAFF
TGTGCCAGCAGCCGGACAGGCCTCGTGGACACTGAAGCTTTCTTT
>.|TRBJ1-5|TRBV10-1|TRBD1
CASRGQGGQPQHF
TGCGCCAGCAGAGGACAGGGGGGACAGCCCCAGCATTTT
>few|TRBJ1-1|TRBV6-5|TRBD1
CASIFDPGGFGEAFF
TGTGCCAGCATTTTTGACCCAGGGGGGTTCGGTGAAGCTTTCTTT
>.|TRBJ1-1|TRBV7-2|TRBD1
CASSLGQANTEAFF
TGTGCCAGCAGCCTGGGACAGGCTAACACTGAAGCTTTCTTT
>once|TRBJ2-7|TRBV5-1|.
CASSLSGAPREQYF
TGCGCCAGCAGCCTTAGCGGAGCCCCCCGCGAGCAGTACTTC